Below are 24 T cell receptor beta chains sequenced from a single sample in a study of a mutant IDH1 vaccine in newly diagnosed glioma. Only in-frame clones appear in the TCRdb table, and some are missing; sequencing was by immunoSEQ multiplex PCR. The sample lists about 84,000 clones, 80% to 90% occurring once. Time point denoted: week 47, end of study. A single vaccine dose contained 300 ug of mutant IDH1 20-mer peptide, and topical imiquimod was used with it. No antigen has been assigned to these receptors. Sequencing was performed on PBMCs, taken from a glioma patient whose treatment included an IDH1 peptide vaccine. These receptors originate from a man in his forties or fifties with glioma.

The gene calls are TRBV4-3 and TRBJ2-6; weak D call: TRBD2 (6 bases). V was cut by 7 bases and J by 1 base, with 14 bases left in between. The germline gives CDR1 LGHNA, CDR2 YSLEER. CDR3 size: 16 residues. The CDR3 protein is CASTPGGMSGANVLTF. The CDR3 nucleotides read TGCGCCAGCACCCCTGGGGGGATGTCTGGGGCCAACGTCCTGACTTTC.

Here the CDR3 DNA reads TGTGCCCGCGTAGGGAGCGGCCTTAACACCGGGGAGCTGTTTTTT. Translation gives CARVGSGLNTGELFF. The chain has TRBV30 and TRBJ2-2, with D perhaps TRBD2 (5 bases). The ends were cut back, 8 bases at V and 2 bases at J, with 18 bases in the middle. CDR3 size: 15 residues. Germline values: CDR1 GTSNPN, CDR2 SVGIG (reference sequence).

This rearrangement joins TRBV2 to TRBJ2-1; TRBD2 matches 8 bases. The CDR3 runs to 13 residues. The V gene end was trimmed by 6 bases and the J gene end by 9 bases; junction bases not matched to a gene: 7. Germline CDR1 is SNHLY and CDR2 is FYNNEI. The CDR3 DNA reads as TGTGCCAGCAGGGGACTAGGGCCGGCTGAGCAGTTCTTC. Translation: CASRGLGPAEQFF.

The chain is built from TRBV9 and TRBJ2-2, with 7 bases lining up with TRBD1. Germline CDR1 is SGDLS and CDR2 is YYNGEE. The CDR3 totals 18 residues. Trimming at V came to 0 bases and at J to 4 bases, leaving 12 bases not matched to a gene. The CDR3 DNA reads TGTGCCAGCAGCGTAGCATTCGACAGGGTCCGGTCCACCGGGGAGCTGTTTTTT. Amino acids: CASSVAFDRVRSTGELFF.

The V call is TRBV30, the J call TRBJ2-2, with 13 bases identical to TRBD2. Germline lookup yields CDR1 GTSNPN and CDR2 SVGIG (reference sequence). V trimming: 1 base; J trimming: 0 bases; junction bases outside the gene matches: 8. The CDR3 contains 19 residues. The CDR3 region has the DNA TGTGCCTGGAGTGCCATACTAGCGGGAGGGTTCGCGAACACCGGGGAGCTGTTTTTT. It codes for CAWSAILAGGFANTGELFF.

This clone was picked up one time. V is TRBV6-1 and J is TRBJ1-2; a weak D match, TRBD1 (6 bases). CDR3 size: 14 residues. Germline values: CDR1 MNHNS, CDR2 SASEGT. The V and J ends lost 6 bases and 7 bases respectively, with 18 bases between them. The CDR3 here is CASRTTGSSGGYTF. DNA of the CDR3: TGTGCCAGCAGGACCACAGGGAGTAGCGGTGGCTACACCTTC.

This chain joins TRBV7-2 and TRBJ2-5; D perhaps matches TRBD1 (6 bases). TRBJ2-7 explains the end of the DNA better; the J call may be wrong. Germline values: CDR1 SGHTA, CDR2 FQGNSA. The CDR3 has 14 residues. This CDR3 is CASSPTGQVYEQYF. DNA of the CDR3: TGTGCCAGCAGCCCAACAGGGCAGGTTTACGAGCAGTACTTC.

This chain connects TRBV5-4 to TRBJ1-5; a possible D gene is TRBD1 (5 bases). Between the trimmed V and J ends, which lost 5 bases and 1 base, there was a span of 13 bases. The CDR3 is 15 amino acids. Germline V gene lookup returns CDR1 SGHNT and CDR2 YYREEE (reference sequence). The CDR3 is CASRRYRKSNQPQHF. CDR3 DNA sequence: TGTGCCAGCAGAAGATACAGGAAGAGCAATCAGCCCCAGCATTTT.

The genes are TRBV4-1 and TRBJ2-3, with 9 bases lining up with TRBD1. The CDR3 covers 16 residues. Per germline, CDR1 MGHRA and CDR2 YSYEKL. Trimming at V came to 2 bases and at J to 5 bases, leaving 8 bases not matched to a gene. CDR3 sequence reads: CASSQLQGAGGDTQYF. CDR3 DNA: TGCGCCAGCAGCCAACTACAGGGGGCAGGTGGAGATACGCAGTATTTT.

The rearrangement uses TRBV29-1 and TRBJ1-2; D is undetermined. The CDR3 is 12 residues long. In germline, CDR1 is SQVTM, CDR2 ANQGSEA. The germline V and J ends were trimmed by 3 bases and 2 bases, with 7 bases remaining between them. The CDR3 here is CSVEYGNYGYTF. In nucleotides, the CDR3 is TGCAGCGTTGAGTACGGCAACTATGGCTACACCTTC.

The chain couples TRBV30 to TRBJ1-1; no reliable D call. CDR3 size: 11 residues. Germline CDR1 and CDR2: GTSNPN and SVGIG (reference sequence). V was cut by 4 bases and J by 1 base, with 4 bases left in between. The CDR3 nucleotides read TGTGCCTGGAAGGAGAACACTGAAGCTTTCTTT. Translating gives CAWKENTEAFF.

This clone was found a few times. The rearrangement uses TRBV7-9 and TRBJ1-2; D gene ambiguous. Trimming left V 1 base short and J 2 bases short, with 8 bases between. The CDR3 runs to 14 residues. The germline gives CDR1 SEHNR, CDR2 FQNEAQ (reference sequence). The chain's CDR3 is CASSLGQLNYGYTF. As DNA, the CDR3 is TGTGCCAGCAGCTTAGGGCAGTTGAACTATGGCTACACCTTC. The whole variable domain, remainder taken from reference TRBV7-9 and TRBJ1-2, is DTGVSQNPRHKITKRGQNVTFRCDPISEHNRLYWYRQTLGQGPEFLTYFQNEAQLEKSRLLSDRFSAERPKGSFSTLEIQRTEQGDSAMYLCASSLGQLNYGYTFGSGTRLTVV.

The DNA of the CDR3 is TGCGCCAGCAGCCCTAGGCTAGCGGGGCCCGGGGAGCTGTTTTTT. Translating gives CASSPRLAGPGELFF. The chain is built from TRBV4-3 and TRBJ2-2; 9 positions match TRBD2. V lost 4 bases, J lost 6 bases, and 6 bases stayed unmatched. Per germline, CDR1 LGHNA and CDR2 YSLEER. The CDR3 covers 15 residues.

This chain uses TRBV30 with TRBJ2-5, with TRBD2 identical over 8 bases. Germline loops: CDR1 GTSNPN, CDR2 SVGIG (reference sequence). The CDR3 extends over 17 amino acids. The V and J ends lost 6 bases and 2 bases, in that order; junction bases with no gene match: 17. The CDR3 DNA follows: TGTGCCTGCACCTGCTCCCCGGGAGGGCCCTCTCAAGAGACCCAGTACTTC. It specifies CACTCSPGGPSQETQYF.

The genes are TRBV19 and TRBJ1-5; D unclear. The CDR3 totals 14 residues. V gave up 5 bases and J gave up 3 bases, with 11 bases separating them. Germline CDR1 reads LNHDA; CDR2 reads SQIVND (reference sequence). This CDR3 reads CASSFTVDNQPQHF. In DNA, the CDR3 is TGTGCCAGTAGTTTTACAGTTGACAATCAGCCCCAGCATTTT.

This sequence joins TRBV10-3 and TRBJ2-1, with 11 bases that match TRBD2. This CDR3 has 15 amino acids. V was clipped by 10 bases and J by 7 bases; unmatched bases: 12. Germline V gene lookup returns CDR1 ENHRY and CDR2 SYGVKD. The DNA of the CDR3 is TGTGCCACAAACTCCGGGACTAGCGGTCTTAATGAGCAGTTCTTC. Its translation: CATNSGTSGLNEQFF.

This sequence joins TRBV5-6 and TRBJ2-7, with 10 bases lining up with TRBD2. With 1 base clipped from V and 2 bases from J, the junction kept 9 bases outside the gene matches. The CDR3 covers 17 residues. Germline assignment: CDR1 SGHDT and CDR2 YYEEEE. CDR3 protein: CASSLPAGGFPTYEQYF. The DNA of the CDR3 is TGTGCCAGCAGCTTGCCAGCGGGAGGGTTCCCCACCTACGAGCAGTACTTC.

V is TRBV4-1 and J is TRBJ2-1; 12 positions match TRBD1. The V gene's germline CDR1 is MGHRA and CDR2 YSYEKL. The CDR3 runs to 19 residues. The ends lost 0 bases at V and 0 bases at J; junction bases unmatched: 6. CDR3: CASSQDWGQGAGSYNEQFF. The DNA for the CDR3 is TGCGCCAGCAGCCAAGATTGGGGACAGGGGGCTGGCTCCTACAATGAGCAGTTCTTC.

The V call is TRBV5-1, the J call TRBJ1-1, with D hard to call. CDR1 is SGHRS and CDR2 is YFSETQ in the germline V gene. The CDR3 is made up of 13 amino acids. V dropped 4 bases and J dropped 2 bases, with 9 bases sitting between them. CDR3 protein: CASSPIFNTEAFF. CDR3 in DNA: TGCGCCAGCAGCCCCATTTTTAACACTGAAGCTTTCTTT.

The gene calls are TRBV7-2 and TRBJ1-2; D is perhaps TRBD1 (6 bases). V shed 5 bases and J shed 8 bases, with 15 bases lying between them. The germline CDR1 and CDR2 sequences are SGHTA and FQGNSA. The CDR3 has 13 amino acids. The CDR3 sequence is CASSPIHREGYTF. The CDR3 DNA reads as TGTGCCAGCAGCCCGATCCACAGGGAGGGCTACACCTTC. Together with reference TRBV7-2 and TRBJ1-2, the CDR3 gives the full variable domain: GAGVSQSPSNKVTEKGKDVELRCDPISGHTALYWYRQSLGQGLEFLIYFQGNSAPDKSGLPSDRFSAERTGGSVSTLTIQRTQQEDSAVYLCASSPIHREGYTFGSGTRLTVV.

Only one count was recorded for this clone. The J gene is TRBJ2-1, the V gene TRBV9, with a possible D match to TRBD2 (6 bases). CDR1 SGDLS and CDR2 YYNGEE come from the germline V gene. This CDR3 spans 15 amino acids. Between the trimmed V and J ends, which lost 4 bases and 2 bases, there was a span of 13 bases. The CDR3 bases are TGTGCCAGCAGCTCTGACGCGGGGACCTACAATGAGCAGTTCTTC. Its translation: CASSSDAGTYNEQFF.

The chain recombines TRBV5-6 with TRBJ2-2; 8 positions agree with TRBD2. Germline values: CDR1 SGHDT, CDR2 YYEEEE. J gave up 4 bases and V 6 bases, and 8 bases lay outside the gene matches. The CDR3 length is 15 residues. CDR3 DNA: TGTGCCAGCACTTATCCGGGGGGGATCACCGGGGAGCTGTTTTTT. The encoded protein is CASTYPGGITGELFF. The full variable domain, with the rest looked up from reference TRBV5-6 and TRBJ2-2, is DAGVTQSPTHLIKTRGQQVTLRCSPKSGHDTVSWYQQALGQGPQFIFQYYEEEERQRGNFPDRFSGHQFPNYSSELNVNALLLGDSALYLCASTYPGGITGELFFGEGSRLTVL.

This chain joins TRBV12-5 and TRBJ2-7, with a possible D match to TRBD1 (6 bases). This CDR3 region has 14 residues. In germline, CDR1 is LGHNT, CDR2 FRNRAP. Trimming pared 0 bases from V and 4 bases from J, leaving 10 bases between. The CDR3 region is CASGLVRGIYEQYF. CDR3 DNA sequence: TGTGCTAGTGGTTTGGTAAGGGGGATTTACGAGCAGTACTTC.

The rearrangement joins TRBV5-4 to TRBJ2-7; a weak D match, TRBD1 (5 bases). This CDR3 contains 13 residues. Looked up from germline, CDR1 is SGHNT and CDR2 is YYREEE (reference sequence). V dropped 6 bases and J dropped 0 bases, with 10 bases sitting between them. The CDR3 sequence: CASTVTDSYEQYF. The DNA for the CDR3 is TGTGCCAGCACCGTGACAGACTCCTACGAGCAGTACTTC.